This T cell receptor beta chain was identified during a study of tumor and adjacent non-tumor tissue in lung cancer. As for this clonotype: One junction end does not reproduce the germline sequence, and a read error may be involved.

No cell sorting was done before RNA was extracted from the tissue. Donors were chemotherapy-naive, newly diagnosed lung cancer surgical patients in China, August–late 2014. Three rounds of nested PCR, following a modified ARM-PCR protocol, produced the TCRbeta library. TCRdb re-called the multiplex PCR reads with MiXCR, one entry per CDR3 protein. The sample lists fewer than 100,000 distinct CDR3 sequences, roughly two thirds occurring once. This sequence originates from a woman in her forties with non-small cell lung cancer. Sequences were obtained from lung tumor tissue.

The CDR3 nucleotides read TGCGGTGCTACCTCACCTAGCGGGGGGAACACAGATACGCAGTATTTT. Translated: CGATSPSGGNTDTQYF. This rearrangement joins TRBV20-1 to TRBJ2-3; TRBD2 matches at 11 bases. Germline CDR1 and CDR2: DFQATT and SNEGSKA (reference sequence). The CDR3 is made up of 16 amino acids.